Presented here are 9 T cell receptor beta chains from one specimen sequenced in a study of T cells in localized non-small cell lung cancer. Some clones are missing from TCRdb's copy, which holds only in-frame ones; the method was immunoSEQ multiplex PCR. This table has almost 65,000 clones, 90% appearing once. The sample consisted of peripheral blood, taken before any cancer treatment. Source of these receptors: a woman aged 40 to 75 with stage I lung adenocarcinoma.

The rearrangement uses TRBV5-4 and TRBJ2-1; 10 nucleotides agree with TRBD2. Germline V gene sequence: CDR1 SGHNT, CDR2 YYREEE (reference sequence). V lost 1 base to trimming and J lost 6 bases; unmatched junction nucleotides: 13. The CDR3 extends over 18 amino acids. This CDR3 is CASSLLRLAGEIGNEQFF. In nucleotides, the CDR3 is TGTGCCAGCAGCTTGCTTCGCCTAGCGGGAGAAATAGGCAATGAGCAGTTCTTC.

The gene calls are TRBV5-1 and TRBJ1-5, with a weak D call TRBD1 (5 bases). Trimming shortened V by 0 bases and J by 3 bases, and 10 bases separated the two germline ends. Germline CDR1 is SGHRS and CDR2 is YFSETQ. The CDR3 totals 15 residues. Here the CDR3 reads CASSLEGAYNQPQHF. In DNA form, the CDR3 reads TGCGCCAGCAGCTTGGAAGGGGCTTACAATCAGCCCCAGCATTTT.

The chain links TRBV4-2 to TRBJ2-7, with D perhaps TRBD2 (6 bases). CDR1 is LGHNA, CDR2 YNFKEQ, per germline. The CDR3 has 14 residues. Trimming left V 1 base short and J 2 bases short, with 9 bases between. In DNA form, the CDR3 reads TGTGCCAGCAGCCAAGGGGCGGGACCCTACGAGCAGTACTTC. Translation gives CASSQGAGPYEQYF.

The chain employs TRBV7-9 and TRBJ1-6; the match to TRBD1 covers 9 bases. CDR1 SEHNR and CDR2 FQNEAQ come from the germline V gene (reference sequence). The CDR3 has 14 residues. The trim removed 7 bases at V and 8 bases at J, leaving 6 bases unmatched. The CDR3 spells CASNSQGADSPLHF. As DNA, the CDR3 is TGTGCCAGCAATTCACAGGGGGCGGATTCACCCCTCCACTTT.

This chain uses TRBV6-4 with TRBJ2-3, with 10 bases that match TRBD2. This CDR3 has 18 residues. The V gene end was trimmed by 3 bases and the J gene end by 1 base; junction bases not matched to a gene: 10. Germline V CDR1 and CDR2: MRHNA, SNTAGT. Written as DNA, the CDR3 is TGTGCCAGCAGTGATTGTTGCGGACTAGCGGCTGGCACAGATACGCAGTATTTT. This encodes CASSDCCGLAAGTDTQYF.

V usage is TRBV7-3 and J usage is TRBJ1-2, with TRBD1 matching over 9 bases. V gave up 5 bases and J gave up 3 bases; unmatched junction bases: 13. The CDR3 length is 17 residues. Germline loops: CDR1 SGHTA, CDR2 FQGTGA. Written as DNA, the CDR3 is TGTGCCAGCAGCCCCTCCGGGACAGGGCTCCTCGACTATGGCTACACCTTC. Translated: CASSPSGTGLLDYGYTF.

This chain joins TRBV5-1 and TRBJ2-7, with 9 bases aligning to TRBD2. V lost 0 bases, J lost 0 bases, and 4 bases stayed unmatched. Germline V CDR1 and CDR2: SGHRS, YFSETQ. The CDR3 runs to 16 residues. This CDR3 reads CASSLVLAGPSYEQYF. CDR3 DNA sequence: TGCGCCAGCAGCTTGGTGCTAGCGGGACCCTCCTACGAGCAGTACTTC.

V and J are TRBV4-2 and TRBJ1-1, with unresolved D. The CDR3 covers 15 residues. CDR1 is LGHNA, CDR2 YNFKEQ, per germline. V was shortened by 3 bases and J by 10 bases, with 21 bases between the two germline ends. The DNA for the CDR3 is TGTGCCAGCAGCCAGAGCGATTTCACGTTTGTTGGAGCTTTCTTT. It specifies CASSQSDFTFVGAFF.

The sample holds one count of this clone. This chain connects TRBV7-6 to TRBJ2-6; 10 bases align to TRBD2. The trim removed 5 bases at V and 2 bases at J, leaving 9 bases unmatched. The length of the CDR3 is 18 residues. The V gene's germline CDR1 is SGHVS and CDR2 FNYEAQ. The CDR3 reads CASSPSLAGAAGANVLTF. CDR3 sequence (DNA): TGTGCCAGCAGCCCCTCTCTAGCGGGAGCTGCTGGGGCCAACGTCCTGACTTTC.